These T cell receptor beta chains were read from a single sample in a study of post-analysis software for immune sequencing data. TCRdb passed the PCR reads through MiXCR, listing each CDR3 protein once. The table lists 700,000 to 900,000 distinct CDR3 sequences, around 45% of them singletons, with roughly 5.2% in the top ten. Source material: blood. The source is a girl between 5 and 17 years old with multiple sclerosis. The CDR3 runs from the conserved cysteine through the conserved F or W. D genes are given only for firm matches. Clone size appears in some rows only: once, few, many, or a class for an expanded clone.

TRBJ2-7 TRBD2 TRBV20-1 NA CSAGDRISGSGYEQYF TGCAGTGCTGGAGATCGAATTAGCGGGAGCGGGTACGAGCAGTACTTC
TRBJ1-1 NA TRBV20-1 NA CSARGWENTEAFF TGCAGTGCTAGAGGGTGGGAGAACACTGAAGCTTTCTTT
TRBJ1-5 TRBD1 TRBV7-2 NA CASSLARTGGQPQHF TGTGCCAGCAGCTTAGCCCGGACAGGGGGTCAGCCCCAGCATTTT
TRBJ2-1 TRBD2 TRBV12-3/TRBV12-4 few CASRLLGGYEQFF TGTGCCAGCAGACTATTGGGGGGGTATGAGCAGTTCTTC
TRBJ1-6 NA TRBV6-2/TRBV6-3 NA CASGRRDSPLHF TGTGCCAGCGGGCGGAGAGACTCACCCCTCCACTTT
TRBJ2-5 NA TRBV28 few CASSSQGYQETQYF TGTGCCAGCAGTTCCCAGGGTTACCAAGAGACCCAGTACTTC
TRBJ2-3 NA TRBV20-1 few CSARDIGRLGDTQYF TGCAGTGCTAGAGATATAGGGAGGCTCGGGGATACGCAGTATTTT
TRBJ2-5 NA TRBV25-1 NA CASSASAEQYF TGTGCCAGCAGTGCTTCGGCTGAGCAGTACTTC
TRBJ2-3 TRBD2 TRBV29-1 few CSYIPTSGLINTQYF TGCAGCTACATACCTACTAGCGGCCTGATTAATACGCAGTATTTT
TRBJ2-4 NA TRBV7-9 NA CASSLDPWDIQYF TGTGCCAGCAGCTTAGATCCTTGGGACATTCAGTACTTC
TRBJ2-7 NA TRBV5-1 few CASSRDSSSYNEQYF TGCGCCAGCAGCCGGGACTCGAGTTCCTACAATGAGCAGTACTTC
TRBJ2-3 NA TRBV21-1 NA CASLSGRKCQTDTQYF TGTGCCAGCCTTAGCGGGAGGAAGTGCCAAACAGATACGCAGTATTTT
TRBJ2-5 TRBD2 TRBV27 NA CASSLLGSGRSETQYF TGTGCCAGCAGTTTATTAGGTAGCGGGAGATCTGAGACCCAGTACTTC
TRBJ2-1 NA TRBV20-1 NA CSARLGSSYNEQFF TGCAGTGCTAGGTTGGGGAGCTCCTACAATGAGCAGTTCTTC
TRBJ1-1 NA TRBV7-2 few CASSSSRGRWTEAFF TGTGCCAGCAGCTCAAGCCGGGGCCGGTGGACTGAAGCTTTCTTT
TRBJ2-3 NA TRBV6-5 few CASSGLSSTDTQYF TGTGCCAGCAGTGGACTCTCTAGCACAGATACGCAGTATTTT
TRBJ2-6 NA TRBV6-2/TRBV6-3 few CASSYGTATGANVLTF TGTGCCAGCAGTTACGGGACCGCCACTGGGGCCAACGTCCTGACTTTC
TRBJ2-6 TRBD1 TRBV7-2 few CASSLGVTGASGANVLTF TGTGCCAGCAGCTTAGGGGTGACAGGGGCAAGTGGGGCCAACGTCCTGACTTTC
TRBJ2-1 NA TRBV7-2 NA CASEQGVSNEQFF TGTGCCAGCGAGCAAGGGGTTTCCAATGAGCAGTTCTTC